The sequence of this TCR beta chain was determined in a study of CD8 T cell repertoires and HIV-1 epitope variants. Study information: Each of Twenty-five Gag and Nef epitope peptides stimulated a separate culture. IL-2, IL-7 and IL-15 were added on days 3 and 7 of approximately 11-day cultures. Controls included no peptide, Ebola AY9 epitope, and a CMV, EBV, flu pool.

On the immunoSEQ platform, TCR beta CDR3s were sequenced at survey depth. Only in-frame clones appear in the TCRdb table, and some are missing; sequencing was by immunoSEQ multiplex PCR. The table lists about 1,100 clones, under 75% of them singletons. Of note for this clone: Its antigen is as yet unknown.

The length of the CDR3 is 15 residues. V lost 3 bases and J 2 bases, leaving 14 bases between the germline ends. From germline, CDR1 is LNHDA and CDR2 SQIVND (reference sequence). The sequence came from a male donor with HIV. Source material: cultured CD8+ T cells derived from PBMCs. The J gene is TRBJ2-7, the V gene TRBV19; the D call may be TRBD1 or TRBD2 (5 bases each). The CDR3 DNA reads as TGTGCCAGTAGTATCTCCGGGACGCAGACCTACGAGCAGTACTTC. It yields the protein CASSISGTQTYEQYF. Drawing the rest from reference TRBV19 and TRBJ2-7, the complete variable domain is DGGITQSPKYLFRKEGQNVTLSCEQNLNHDAMYWYRQDPGQGLRLIYYSQIVNDFQKGDIAEGYSVSREKKESFPLTVTSAQKNPTAFYLCASSISGTQTYEQYFGPGTRLTVT.